The clone carrying this TCR beta chain turned up a few times. The antigen is undetermined. Treg sorting used a CD4+CD25+CD127-/low gate. Study-wide results and caveats: Tumor Treg TCRs overlapped most with tumor naive CD4+ cells.

Constant-region reverse primers amplified full-length variable regions, followed by semi-nested Nested Universal Primer A PCR. TCRdb fed the 5' RACE reads into MiXCR, producing one record per CDR3 protein. The sample has around 34,000 distinct CDR3 sequences, about a quarter seen once; the top ten hold approximately 2.4%. The CDR3 sequence is 13 residues long. Trimming pared 0 bases from V and 6 bases from J, leaving 9 bases between. Germline V gene sequence: CDR1 SGHDN, CDR2 FVKESK. The V call is TRBV14, the J call TRBJ2-7; D perhaps matches TRBD1 (5 bases). The receptor was derived from a female donor with breast cancer. Sequencing was performed on tumor-infiltrating Tregs sorted from the breast tumor. CDR3 protein: CASSQDRVGEQYF. For the CDR3, the DNA is TGTGCCAGCAGCCAAGACAGGGTTGGCGAGCAGTACTTC.